This TCR beta chain stems from a study of CD8+ T cells in alopecia areata. Noted treatment: oral pan-JAK inhibitor, 5-10 mg twice daily. CDR1 and CDR2 (germline): SGHTA, FQGNSA. This CDR3 comprises 16 residues. Between the trimmed V and J ends, which lost 5 bases and 6 bases, there was a span of 19 bases. This clone was seen more than once but under ten times. Following extraction, RNA underwent reverse transcription to cDNA, which served as the sequencing template. Assay used: immunoSEQ multiplex PCR; TCRdb lists only in-frame clones, some missing. This table has 150,000 to 200,000 clones, just under 65% appearing once.

The receptor comes from a human donor with alopecia areata. The sample in question was CD4+ T cells sorted from blood, obtained around week 47, from a patient treated with tofacitinib. This chain links TRBV7-2 with TRBJ1-4; D possibly corresponds to TRBD1 (6 bases). CDR3 bases: TGTGCCAGCAGCGGCCCGACAGGCCGGGTCGATGAAAAACTGTTTTTT. Amino acids: CASSGPTGRVDEKLFF.